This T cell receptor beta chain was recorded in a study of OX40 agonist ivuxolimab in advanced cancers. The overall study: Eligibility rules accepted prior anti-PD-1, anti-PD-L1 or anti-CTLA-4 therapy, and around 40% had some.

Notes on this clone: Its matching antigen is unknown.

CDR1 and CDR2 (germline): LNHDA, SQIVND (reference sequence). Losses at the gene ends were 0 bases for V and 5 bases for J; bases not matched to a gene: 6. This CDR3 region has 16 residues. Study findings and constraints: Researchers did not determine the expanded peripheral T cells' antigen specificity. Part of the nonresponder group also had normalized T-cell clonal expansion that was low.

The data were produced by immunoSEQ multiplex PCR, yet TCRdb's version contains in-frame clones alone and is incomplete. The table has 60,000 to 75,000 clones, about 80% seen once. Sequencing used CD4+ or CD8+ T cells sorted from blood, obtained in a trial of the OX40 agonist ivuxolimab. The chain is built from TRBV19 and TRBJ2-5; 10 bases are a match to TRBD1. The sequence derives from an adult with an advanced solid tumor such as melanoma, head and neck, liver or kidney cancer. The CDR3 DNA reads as TGTGCCAGTAGTATAGAAGACAGGGGGCAGTGGGAGACCCAGTACTTC. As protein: CASSIEDRGQWETQYF.